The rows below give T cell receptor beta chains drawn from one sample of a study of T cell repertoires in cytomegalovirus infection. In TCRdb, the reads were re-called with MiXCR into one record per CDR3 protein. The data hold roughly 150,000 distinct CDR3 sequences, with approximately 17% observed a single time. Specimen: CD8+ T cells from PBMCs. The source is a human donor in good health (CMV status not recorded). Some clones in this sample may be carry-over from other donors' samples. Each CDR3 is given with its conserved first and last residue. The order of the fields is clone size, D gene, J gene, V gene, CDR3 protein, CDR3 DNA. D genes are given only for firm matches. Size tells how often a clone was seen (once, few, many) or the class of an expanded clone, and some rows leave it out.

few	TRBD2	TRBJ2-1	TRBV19	CASSISGDGYARNEQFF	TGTGCCAGTAGTATTAGCGGGGACGGGTATGCCAGGAATGAGCAGTTCTTC
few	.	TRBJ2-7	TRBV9	CASSVSGGSGLGNEQYF	TGTGCCAGCAGCGTAAGCGGCGGATCGGGGCTCGGCAACGAGCAGTACTTC
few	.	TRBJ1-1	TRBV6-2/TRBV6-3	CASKTGLGETEAFF	TGTGCCAGCAAAACAGGTCTGGGAGAAACTGAAGCTTTCTTT
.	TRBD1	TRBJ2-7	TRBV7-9	CASSSRGTGQYEQYF	TGTGCCAGCAGCTCGAGAGGGACAGGGCAATACGAGCAGTACTTC
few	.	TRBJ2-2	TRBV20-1	CSARGGAAGELFF	TGCAGTGCTAGGGGGGGCGCCGCCGGGGAGCTGTTTTTT
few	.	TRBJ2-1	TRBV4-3	CASSHLLNYNEQFF	TGCGCCAGCAGCCACCTACTAAACTACAATGAGCAGTTCTTC
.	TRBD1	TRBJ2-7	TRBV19	CAMRKNRGYEQYF	TGTGCCATGCGAAAGAACAGGGGCTACGAGCAGTACTTC
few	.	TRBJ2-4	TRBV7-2	CASSSRGSFAKNIQYF	TGTGCCAGCAGCTCGCGAGGGTCTTTTGCCAAAAACATTCAGTACTTC
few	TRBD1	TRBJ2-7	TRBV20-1	CSAFSGTGPYEQYF	TGCAGTGCGTTCTCCGGGACAGGGCCCTACGAGCAGTACTTC
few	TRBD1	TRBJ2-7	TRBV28	CASSPRTGLLEQYF	TGTGCCAGCAGTCCGAGGACAGGGTTACTCGAGCAGTACTTC
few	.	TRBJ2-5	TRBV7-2	CASSLALRGGDYETQYF	TGTGCCAGCAGCTTAGCGCTAAGGGGGGGGGATTACGAGACCCAGTACTTC
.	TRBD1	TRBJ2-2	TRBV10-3	CAISWGTGLTGELFF	TGTGCCATCAGTTGGGGGACAGGGCTCACCGGGGAGCTGTTTTTT
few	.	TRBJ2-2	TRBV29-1	CSAPVGGTGELFF	TGCAGCGCTCCCGTTGGGGGCACCGGGGAGCTGTTTTTT
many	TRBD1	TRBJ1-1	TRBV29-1	CSVPGTGDTEAFF	TGCAGCGTGCCCGGGACAGGGGACACTGAAGCTTTCTTT
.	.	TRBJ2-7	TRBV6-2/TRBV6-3	CASSYSSKLYEQYF	TGTGCCAGCAGTTACTCCAGCAAGCTCTACGAGCAGTACTTC
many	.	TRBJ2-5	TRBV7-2	CASSLFAGETQYF	TGTGCCAGCAGCTTATTTGCGGGAGAGACCCAGTACTTC
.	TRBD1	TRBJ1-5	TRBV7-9	CASSLWEGAEGNQPQHF	TGTGCCAGCAGCTTATGGGAGGGGGCGGAAGGCAATCAGCCCCAGCATTTT
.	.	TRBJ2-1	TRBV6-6	CASSYEHYNEQFF	TGTGCCAGCAGTTACGAACACTACAATGAGCAGTTCTTC
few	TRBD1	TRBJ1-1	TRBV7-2	CASSLTTGGIRTEAFF	TGTGCCAGCAGCTTAACTACAGGGGGCATACGGACTGAAGCTTTCTTT
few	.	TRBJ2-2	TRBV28	CASSLMGLANTGELFF	TGTGCCAGCAGTTTAATGGGTTTAGCGAACACCGGGGAGCTGTTTTTT
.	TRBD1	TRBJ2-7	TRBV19	CASSFSGTGGEQYF	TGTGCCAGTAGTTTTTCCGGGACAGGGGGCGAGCAGTACTTC
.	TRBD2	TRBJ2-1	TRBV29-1	CSAFGTKGNEQFF	TGCAGCGCCTTCGGGACTAAGGGCAATGAGCAGTTCTTC
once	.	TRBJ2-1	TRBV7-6	CASSLTLGYNEQFF	TGTGCCAGCAGCCTAACCCTAGGATACAATGAGCAGTTCTTC
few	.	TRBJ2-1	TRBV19	CASSPSLADSSYNEQFF	TGTGCCAGTAGTCCCTCCTTAGCGGATAGCTCCTACAATGAGCAGTTCTTC